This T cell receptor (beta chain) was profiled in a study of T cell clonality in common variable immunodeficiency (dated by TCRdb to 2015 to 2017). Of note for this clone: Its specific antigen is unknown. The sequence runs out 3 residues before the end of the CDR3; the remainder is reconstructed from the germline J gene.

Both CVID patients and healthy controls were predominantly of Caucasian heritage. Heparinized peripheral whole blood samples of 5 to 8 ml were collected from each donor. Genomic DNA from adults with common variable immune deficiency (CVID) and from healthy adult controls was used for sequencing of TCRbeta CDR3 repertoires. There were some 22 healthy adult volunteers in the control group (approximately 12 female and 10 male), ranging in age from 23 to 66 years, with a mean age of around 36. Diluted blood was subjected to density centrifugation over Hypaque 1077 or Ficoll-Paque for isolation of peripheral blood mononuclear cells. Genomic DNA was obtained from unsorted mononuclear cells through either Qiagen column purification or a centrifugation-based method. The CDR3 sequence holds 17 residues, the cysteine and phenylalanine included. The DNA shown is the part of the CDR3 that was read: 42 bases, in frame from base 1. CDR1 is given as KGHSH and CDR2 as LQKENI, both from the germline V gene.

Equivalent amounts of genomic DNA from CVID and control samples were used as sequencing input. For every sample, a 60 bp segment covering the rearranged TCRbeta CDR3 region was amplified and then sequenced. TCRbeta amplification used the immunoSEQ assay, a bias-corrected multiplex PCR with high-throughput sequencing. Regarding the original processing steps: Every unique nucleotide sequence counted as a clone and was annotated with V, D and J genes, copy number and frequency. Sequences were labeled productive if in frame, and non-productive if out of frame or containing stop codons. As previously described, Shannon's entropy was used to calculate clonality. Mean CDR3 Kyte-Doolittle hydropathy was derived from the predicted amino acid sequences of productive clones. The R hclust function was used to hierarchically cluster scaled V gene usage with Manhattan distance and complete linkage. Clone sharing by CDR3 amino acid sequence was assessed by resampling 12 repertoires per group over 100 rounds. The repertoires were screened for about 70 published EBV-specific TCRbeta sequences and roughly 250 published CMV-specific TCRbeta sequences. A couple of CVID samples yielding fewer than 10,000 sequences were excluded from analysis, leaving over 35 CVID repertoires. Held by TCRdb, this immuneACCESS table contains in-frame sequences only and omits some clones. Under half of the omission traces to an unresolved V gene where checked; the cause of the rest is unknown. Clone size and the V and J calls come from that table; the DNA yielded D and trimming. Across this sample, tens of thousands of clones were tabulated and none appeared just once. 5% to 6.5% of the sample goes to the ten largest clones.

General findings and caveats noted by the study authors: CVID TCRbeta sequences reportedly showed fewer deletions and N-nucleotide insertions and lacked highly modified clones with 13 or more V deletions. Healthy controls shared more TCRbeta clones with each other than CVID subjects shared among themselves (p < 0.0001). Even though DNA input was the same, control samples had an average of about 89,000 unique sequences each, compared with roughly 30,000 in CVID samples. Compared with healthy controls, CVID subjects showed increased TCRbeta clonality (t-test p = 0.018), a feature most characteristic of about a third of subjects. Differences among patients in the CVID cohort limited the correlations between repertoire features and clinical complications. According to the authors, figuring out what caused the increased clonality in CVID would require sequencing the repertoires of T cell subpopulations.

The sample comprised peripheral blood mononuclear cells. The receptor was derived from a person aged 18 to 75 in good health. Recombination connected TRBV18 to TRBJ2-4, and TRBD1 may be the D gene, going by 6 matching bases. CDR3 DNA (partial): TGTGCCAGCTCACCACCAGGGACACAGCGTAGGTCCTATGGT. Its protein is CASSPPGTQRRSYG. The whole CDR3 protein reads CASSPPGTQRRSYGQYF.